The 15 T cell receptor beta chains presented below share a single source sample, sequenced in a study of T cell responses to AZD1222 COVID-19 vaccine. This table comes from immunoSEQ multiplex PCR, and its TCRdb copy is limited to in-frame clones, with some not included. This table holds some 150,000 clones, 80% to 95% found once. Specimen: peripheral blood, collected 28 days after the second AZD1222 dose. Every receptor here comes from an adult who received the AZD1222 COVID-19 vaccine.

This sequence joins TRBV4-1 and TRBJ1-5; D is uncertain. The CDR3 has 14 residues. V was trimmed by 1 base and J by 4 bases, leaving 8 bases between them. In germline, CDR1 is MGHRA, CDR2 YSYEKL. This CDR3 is CASSQGSGNQPQHF. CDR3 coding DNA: TGCGCCAGCAGCCAAGGGAGTGGGAATCAGCCCCAGCATTTT.

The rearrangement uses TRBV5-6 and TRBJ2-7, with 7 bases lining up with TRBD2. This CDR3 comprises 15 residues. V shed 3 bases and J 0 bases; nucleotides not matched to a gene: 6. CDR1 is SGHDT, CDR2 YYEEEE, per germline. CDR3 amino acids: CASSSQGGSSYEQYF. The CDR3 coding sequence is TGTGCCAGCAGCTCCCAGGGCGGGAGCTCCTACGAGCAGTACTTC.

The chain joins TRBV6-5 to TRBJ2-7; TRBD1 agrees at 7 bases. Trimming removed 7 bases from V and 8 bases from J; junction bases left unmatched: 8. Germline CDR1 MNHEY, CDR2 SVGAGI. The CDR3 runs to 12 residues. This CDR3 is CASTGTVTKQYF. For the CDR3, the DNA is TGTGCCAGCACCGGGACAGTTACCAAGCAGTACTTC.

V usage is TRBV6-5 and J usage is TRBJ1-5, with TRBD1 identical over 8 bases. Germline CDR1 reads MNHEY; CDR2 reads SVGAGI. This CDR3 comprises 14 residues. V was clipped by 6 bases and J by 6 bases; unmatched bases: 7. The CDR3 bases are TGTGCCAGCAGCGGACAGGGTGGTTCTCAGCCCCAGCATTTT. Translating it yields CASSGQGGSQPQHF.

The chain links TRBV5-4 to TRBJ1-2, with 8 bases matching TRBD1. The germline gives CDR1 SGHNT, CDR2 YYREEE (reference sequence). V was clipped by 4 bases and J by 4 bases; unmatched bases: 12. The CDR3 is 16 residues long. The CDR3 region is CASSPQTGAALYGYTF. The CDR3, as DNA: TGTGCCAGCAGCCCCCAGACAGGGGCGGCCCTCTATGGCTACACCTTC.

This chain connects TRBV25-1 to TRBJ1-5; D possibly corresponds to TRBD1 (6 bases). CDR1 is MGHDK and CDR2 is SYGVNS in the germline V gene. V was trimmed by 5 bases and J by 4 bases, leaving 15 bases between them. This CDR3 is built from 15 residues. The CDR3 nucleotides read TGTGCCAGCAGTAGTGGGCAGGGGACAAATCAGCCCCAGCATTTT. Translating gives CASSSGQGTNQPQHF.

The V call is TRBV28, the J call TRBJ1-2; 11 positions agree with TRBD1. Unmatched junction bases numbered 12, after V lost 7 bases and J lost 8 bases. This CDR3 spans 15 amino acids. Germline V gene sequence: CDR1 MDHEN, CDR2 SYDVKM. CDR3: CASNVPGQGAHGYTF. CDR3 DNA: TGTGCCAGCAACGTACCCGGACAGGGGGCACACGGCTACACCTTC.

CDR3 sequence (DNA): TGTGCCTGGAGGGCCGGGGCCAACGTCCTGACTTTC. Protein product: CAWRAGANVLTF. This rearrangement joins TRBV30 to TRBJ2-6; no definite D call. V was clipped by 3 bases and J by 4 bases, with 4 bases between them. Germline-derived CDR1 and CDR2 are GTSNPN and SVGIG (reference sequence). The CDR3 has 12 residues.

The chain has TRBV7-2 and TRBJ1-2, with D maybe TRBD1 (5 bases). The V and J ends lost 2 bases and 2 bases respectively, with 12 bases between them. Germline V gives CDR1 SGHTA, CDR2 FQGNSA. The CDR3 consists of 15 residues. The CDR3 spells CASSLSAGMNYGYTF. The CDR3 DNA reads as TGTGCCAGCAGCTTATCCGCAGGGATGAACTATGGCTACACCTTC. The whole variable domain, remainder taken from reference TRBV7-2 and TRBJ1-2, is GAGVSQSPSNKVTEKGKDVELRCDPISGHTALYWYRQSLGQGLEFLIYFQGNSAPDKSGLPSDRFSAERTGGSVSTLTIQRTQQEDSAVYLCASSLSAGMNYGYTFGSGTRLTVV.

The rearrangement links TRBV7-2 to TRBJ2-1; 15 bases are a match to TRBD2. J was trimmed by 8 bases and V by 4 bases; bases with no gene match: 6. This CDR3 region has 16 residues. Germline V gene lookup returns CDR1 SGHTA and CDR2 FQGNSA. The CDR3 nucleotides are TGTGCCAGCAGCTCGCCGGGACTAGCGGGAGGTTATGAGCAGTTCTTC. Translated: CASSSPGLAGGYEQFF.

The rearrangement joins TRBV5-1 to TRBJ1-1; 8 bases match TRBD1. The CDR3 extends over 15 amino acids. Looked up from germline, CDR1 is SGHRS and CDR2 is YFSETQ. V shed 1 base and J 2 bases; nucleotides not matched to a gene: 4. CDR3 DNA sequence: TGCGCCAGCAGCTTGTACGCAGGGGGCAACACTGAAGCTTTCTTT. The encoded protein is CASSLYAGGNTEAFF.

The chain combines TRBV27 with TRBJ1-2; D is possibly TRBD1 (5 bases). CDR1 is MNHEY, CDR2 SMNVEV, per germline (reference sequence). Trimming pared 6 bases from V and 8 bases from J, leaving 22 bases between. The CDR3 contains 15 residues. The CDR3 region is CASSYSGTVPVGYTF. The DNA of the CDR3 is TGTGCCAGCAGCTACTCCGGGACCGTACCTGTCGGCTACACCTTC.

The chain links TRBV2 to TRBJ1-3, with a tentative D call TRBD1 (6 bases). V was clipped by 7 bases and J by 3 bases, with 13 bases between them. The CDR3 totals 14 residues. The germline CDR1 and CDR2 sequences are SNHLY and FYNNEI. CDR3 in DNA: TGTGCCAGCACTAACAGGGCTGGTGGAAACACCATATATTTT. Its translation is CASTNRAGGNTIYF.

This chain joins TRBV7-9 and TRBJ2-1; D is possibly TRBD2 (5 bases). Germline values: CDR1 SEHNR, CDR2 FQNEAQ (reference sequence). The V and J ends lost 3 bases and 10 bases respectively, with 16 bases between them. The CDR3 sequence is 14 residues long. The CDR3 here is CASSFNGLVAEQFF. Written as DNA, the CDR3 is TGTGCCAGCAGCTTTAACGGACTTGTGGCCGAGCAGTTCTTC.

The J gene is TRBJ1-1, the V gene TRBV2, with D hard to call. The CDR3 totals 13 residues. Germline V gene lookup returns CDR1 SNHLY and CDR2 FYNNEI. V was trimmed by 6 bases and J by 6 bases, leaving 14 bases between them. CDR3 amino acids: CASSSRGRSEAFF. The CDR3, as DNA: TGTGCCAGCAGCTCTCGGGGAAGGTCTGAAGCTTTCTTT.